This passage covers 25 T cell receptor beta chains from one sample sequenced in a study of cytomegalovirus exposure and HLA in healthy donors. 60 Vbeta and 13 Jbeta primers were used in PCR. Produced via immunoSEQ multiplex PCR; TCRdb's table is partial and in-frame only. The table has around 150,000 clones, approximately 77% seen once. Sequencing was performed on PBMCs. The receptors come from a male donor in good health and CMV-seropositive.

This rearrangement joins TRBV7-6 to TRBJ1-1; no reliable D call. The CDR3 contains 13 residues. Germline CDR1 is SGHVS and CDR2 is FNYEAQ. The V gene lost 4 bases and the J gene lost 8 bases, with 14 bases spanning the gap. The CDR3 loop is CASSSTAPPEAFF. The CDR3 region has the DNA TGTGCCAGCAGCTCCACAGCCCCGCCAGAAGCTTTCTTT. Looking up the rest from reference TRBV7-6 and TRBJ1-1 gives the full variable domain: GAGVSQSPRYKVTKRGQDVALRCDPISGHVSLYWYRQALGQGPEFLTYFNYEAQQDKSGLPNDRFSAERPEGSISTLTIQRTEQRDSAMYRCASSSTAPPEAFFGQGTRLTVV.

CDR3 in DNA: TGTGCCAGCAGTTCCCCTAATCAGCCCCAGCATTTT. It translates to CASSSPNQPQHF. The chain employs TRBV2 and TRBJ1-5; D not resolved. V was pared by 5 bases and J by 4 bases, with 6 bases between. The CDR3 has 12 amino acids. Per the germline V gene, CDR1 is SNHLY and CDR2 is FYNNEI.

This clone was seen a few times. The chain combines TRBV4-1 with TRBJ2-7; maybe TRBD2 (5 bases). The CDR3 totals 16 residues. Germline V gene sequence: CDR1 MGHRA, CDR2 YSYEKL. Trimming left V 0 bases short and J 6 bases short, with 18 bases between. CDR3 region: CASSQEGLGMSGEQYF. The CDR3, as DNA: TGCGCCAGCAGCCAAGAGGGTTTGGGAATGAGCGGCGAGCAGTACTTC.

The rearrangement joins TRBV6-1 to TRBJ1-1; TRBD1 agrees at 7 bases. CDR3 length: 15 amino acids. The junction had 3 bases not matched to a gene; V was cut back by 2 bases and J by 0 bases. Per the germline V gene, CDR1 is MNHNS and CDR2 is SASEGT. This CDR3 reads CASSEPGQLNTEAFF. The CDR3 DNA is TGTGCCAGCAGTGAACCGGGACAGCTGAACACTGAAGCTTTCTTT.

The V call is TRBV6-1, the J call TRBJ2-3, with 8 bases that match TRBD2. J was trimmed by 5 bases and V by 6 bases; bases with no gene match: 10. CDR3 length: 15 residues. Looked up from germline, CDR1 is MNHNS and CDR2 is SASEGT. The CDR3 region is CASSWGTRLGDTQYF. The CDR3 bases are TGTGCCAGCAGCTGGGGGACTAGGTTAGGAGATACGCAGTATTTT.

The V and J genes are TRBV25-1 and TRBJ2-4; 7 positions match TRBD2. This CDR3 has 15 amino acids. V gave up 3 bases and J gave up 8 bases; unmatched junction bases: 10. The germline V gene encodes CDR1 MGHDK and CDR2 SYGVNS. This chain's CDR3 is CASSDRAKGGDIQYF. The CDR3, as DNA: TGTGCCAGCAGTGATCGCGCGAAGGGAGGGGACATTCAGTACTTC.

This chain connects TRBV19 to TRBJ1-1; D not certain. V was pared by 5 bases and J by 3 bases, with 16 bases between. The CDR3 has 15 amino acids. Germline-derived CDR1 and CDR2 are LNHDA and SQIVND (reference sequence). The CDR3 DNA follows: TGTGCCAGTAGTGCCAACAGCGGGAGTTACACTGAAGCTTTCTTT. Translated: CASSANSGSYTEAFF.

This chain uses TRBV19 with TRBJ1-2; D is uncertain. The V gene lost 5 bases and the J gene lost 2 bases, with 18 bases spanning the gap. CDR1 is LNHDA and CDR2 is SQIVND in the germline V gene (reference sequence). The CDR3 loop spans 16 amino acids. CDR3 region: CASSSLALSGNYGYTF. The CDR3 DNA sequence: TGTGCCAGTAGTTCGTTGGCCCTGTCGGGAAACTATGGCTACACCTTC.

The gene calls are TRBV25-1 and TRBJ1-1; maybe TRBD1 (5 bases). Germline V gene data show CDR1 as MGHDK and CDR2 as SYGVNS. This CDR3 is built from 15 residues. The V end lost 0 bases, the J end lost 3 bases, and 11 bases lay between the germline ends. The CDR3 DNA reads TGTGCCAGCAGTGAATATGGGGGGATGGACACTGAAGCTTTCTTT. It encodes CASSEYGGMDTEAFF. Variable domain in full (rest from reference TRBV25-1 and TRBJ1-1): EADIYQTPRYLVIGTGKKITLECSQTMGHDKMYWYQQDPGMELHLIHYSYGVNSTEKGDLSSESTVSRIRTEHFPLTLESARPSHTSQYLCASSEYGGMDTEAFFGQGTRLTVV.

The chain couples TRBV7-9 to TRBJ2-3, with D maybe TRBD1 (6 bases). Trimming took off 3 bases at V and 2 bases at J, with 12 bases between the two ends. There are 15 residues in the CDR3. CDR1 and CDR2 from the germline V gene are SEHNR and FQNEAQ (reference sequence). CDR3 sequence (DNA): TGTGCCAGCAGCTTCCCACAGGGCTTCACAGATACGCAGTATTTT. This encodes CASSFPQGFTDTQYF. Looking up the rest from reference TRBV7-9 and TRBJ2-3 gives the full variable domain: DTGVSQNPRHKITKRGQNVTFRCDPISEHNRLYWYRQTLGQGPEFLTYFQNEAQLEKSRLLSDRFSAERPKGSFSTLEIQRTEQGDSAMYLCASSFPQGFTDTQYFGPGTRLTVL.

The sample holds one count of this clone. V gene TRBV10-1 combines with J gene TRBJ2-3; 8 bases align to TRBD2. The CDR3 is 16 residues long. Germline-derived CDR1 and CDR2 are WNHNN and SYGVQD (reference sequence). Losses at the gene ends were 3 bases for V and 0 bases for J; bases not matched to a gene: 5. CDR3 sequence (DNA): TGCGCCAGCAGTGAAACAGCGGGGGAAAGCACAGATACGCAGTATTTT. Its translation: CASSETAGESTDTQYF.

This chain links TRBV29-1 with TRBJ1-3, with D unresolved. This CDR3 is built from 13 residues. V was cut by 7 bases and J by 4 bases, with 14 bases left in between. Germline assignment: CDR1 SQVTM and CDR2 ANQGSEA. The CDR3 DNA reads as TGCAGCGCGAAGTCGGAGGACGGAAACACCATATATTTT. It encodes CSAKSEDGNTIYF.

The CDR3 DNA reads as TGTGCCAGCAGCTCTTTAGCGGGCAGGGGCCATGAGCAGTTCTTC. Encoded protein: CASSSLAGRGHEQFF. The chain joins TRBV11-2 to TRBJ2-1, with D perhaps TRBD2 (7 bases). There are 15 residues in the CDR3. V was trimmed by 4 bases and J by 8 bases, leaving 18 bases between them. Germline CDR1 reads SGHAT; CDR2 reads FQNNGV.

CDR3 in DNA: TGTGCCAGCAGCCAAGAGGGACACTGGAACACTGAAGCTTTCTTT. Translation: CASSQEGHWNTEAFF. V usage is TRBV4-2 and J usage is TRBJ1-1, with D possibly TRBD1 on 6 matching bases. Trimming took off 0 bases at V and 1 base at J, with 9 bases between the two ends. This CDR3 has 15 amino acids. Per the germline V gene, CDR1 is LGHNA and CDR2 is YNFKEQ.

This chain links TRBV15 with TRBJ2-7; weak D call: TRBD2 (6 bases). Germline CDR1 LNHNV, CDR2 YYDKDF (reference sequence). The CDR3 runs to 16 residues. V lost 5 bases, J lost 4 bases, and 21 bases lay in between. The CDR3 region has the DNA TGTGCCACCAGCGGCCTCGGGAGCTCGCCGTCATACGAGCAGTACTTC. This gives the protein CATSGLGSSPSYEQYF.

This chain connects TRBV9 to TRBJ1-1, with D tentatively TRBD1 (6 bases). Germline V gene lookup returns CDR1 SGDLS and CDR2 YYNGEE. V lost 7 bases and J lost 0, with 7 bases in between. There are 12 residues in the CDR3. The CDR3 nucleotides read TGTGCCAGCCAGGGGATGAACACTGAAGCTTTCTTT. Its translation is CASQGMNTEAFF.

The chain carries TRBV27 and TRBJ2-5; a possible D gene is TRBD2 (7 bases). Germline V gives CDR1 MNHEY, CDR2 SMNVEV (reference sequence). The CDR3 extends over 15 amino acids. V shed 1 base and J shed 2 bases, with 11 bases lying between them. The CDR3 spells CASSLWGGRQETQYF. CDR3 coding DNA: TGTGCCAGCAGTTTATGGGGGGGCCGGCAAGAGACCCAGTACTTC.

This clone was observed a single time. J is TRBJ2-5 and V is TRBV25-1, with TRBD2 matching 9 bases. With 8 bases clipped from V and 4 bases from J, the junction kept 5 bases outside the gene matches. The CDR3 extends over 13 amino acids. Looked up from germline, CDR1 is MGHDK and CDR2 is SYGVNS. The CDR3 DNA sequence: TGTGCCAGCGGAAGGACTAGCGTAGAGACCCAGTACTTC. Translation gives CASGRTSVETQYF. Combining the CDR3 with reference TRBV25-1 and TRBJ2-5 gives the whole variable domain EADIYQTPRYLVIGTGKKITLECSQTMGHDKMYWYQQDPGMELHLIHYSYGVNSTEKGDLSSESTVSRIRTEHFPLTLESARPSHTSQYLCASGRTSVETQYFGPGTRLLVL.

The chain uses TRBV5-1 and TRBJ1-2; 7 nucleotides line up with TRBD1. After removal of 2 bases from V and 6 bases from J, the junction contained 13 bases not matched to a gene. The CDR3 runs to 16 residues. In germline, CDR1 is SGHRS, CDR2 YFSETQ. CDR3 sequence reads: CASSLPTTGNEDGYTF. For the CDR3, the DNA is TGCGCCAGCAGCTTACCGACGACAGGGAATGAGGATGGCTACACCTTC.

This clone occurred once. The rearrangement links TRBV11-1 to TRBJ1-3, with a weak D call TRBD1 (6 bases). CDR1 and CDR2 from the germline V gene are SGHAT and FQDESV (reference sequence). This CDR3 is 12 amino acids long. V dropped 5 bases and J dropped 9 bases, with 11 bases sitting between them. The CDR3 reads CASSTDRSTIYF. CDR3 nucleotide sequence: TGTGCCAGCAGCACTGACAGGAGCACCATATATTTT. The whole variable domain, remainder taken from reference TRBV11-1 and TRBJ1-3, is EAEVAQSPRYKITEKSQAVAFWCDPISGHATLYWYRQILGQGPELLVQFQDESVVDDSQLPKDRFSAERLKGVDSTLKIQPAELGDSAMYLCASSTDRSTIYFGEGSWLTVV.

There are a few counts of this clone. The chain uses TRBV29-1 and TRBJ1-5, with 9 positions matching TRBD1. J lost 5 bases, V lost 6 bases, and 8 bases had no gene match. CDR1 and CDR2 from the germline V gene are SQVTM and ANQGSEA. The CDR3 is made up of 14 amino acids. Here the CDR3 DNA reads TGCAGCGTGAGGGGACAGGGTGGGGATCAGCCCCAGCATTTT. This codes for CSVRGQGGDQPQHF. Full variable domain (missing parts from reference TRBV29-1 and TRBJ1-5): SAVISQKPSRDICQRGTSLTIQCQVDSQVTMMFWYRQQPGQSLTLIATANQGSEATYESGFVIDKFPISRPNLTFSTLTVSNMSPEDSSIYLCSVRGQGGDQPQHFGDGTRLSIL.

V and J are TRBV6-1 and TRBJ1-2; D is unresolved. The CDR3 is 12 residues long. Germline CDR1 is MNHNS and CDR2 is SASEGT. With 6 bases removed from V and 3 bases from J, the gap between germline ends came to 8 bases. CDR3 DNA: TGTGCCAGCAGCGACATAGACTATGGCTACACCTTC. Protein: CASSDIDYGYTF.

This clone was observed once. The chain joins TRBV2 to TRBJ1-5; 8 bases line up with TRBD1. Germline V CDR1 and CDR2: SNHLY, FYNNEI. This CDR3 contains 13 residues. V gave up 5 bases and J gave up 6 bases; unmatched junction bases: 3. This chain's CDR3 is CASSTGGGQPQHF. DNA for the CDR3: TGTGCCAGCAGTACAGGGGGGGGTCAGCCCCAGCATTTT.

The chain joins TRBV7-8 to TRBJ2-1, with TRBD2 identical over 12 bases. The V segment lost 5 bases and the J segment 6 bases; nucleotides outside the gene matches: 5. CDR1 is SGHVS, CDR2 FQNEAQ, per germline. The CDR3 is 15 amino acids. The CDR3 loop reads CASSHGLAGINEQFF. For the CDR3, the DNA is TGTGCCAGCAGCCACGGACTAGCGGGGATCAATGAGCAGTTCTTC.

This clone was observed a handful of times. The chain combines TRBV2 with TRBJ1-5; D is ambiguous. The CDR3 runs to 15 residues. The germline CDR1 and CDR2 sequences are SNHLY and FYNNEI. The V end lost 7 bases, the J end lost 1 base, and 14 bases lay between the germline ends. The chain's CDR3 is CASTPEGTSNQPQHF. CDR3 nucleotides: TGTGCCAGCACGCCAGAGGGTACAAGCAATCAGCCCCAGCATTTT.